One sample yielded the 29 T cell receptor beta chains listed below, sequenced in a study of blood T cell repertoires in COVID-19 (dated by TCRdb to about 2020). The protocol used for the library was the immunoSEQ multiplex PCR assay. As stored in TCRdb, this immuneACCESS dataset retains in-frame rearrangements with V and J assigned. A fraction of the clones does not appear; measured against another copy, unresolved V genes explain less than half of the discrepancy, and the remainder lacks a known reason. Counted in this sample were 210,000 or so clones; about 80% of them appeared once. Approximately 5% of the sample is held by the ten biggest clonotypes. Specimen: PBMCs or T cells enriched from blood (not recorded which). The receptors derive from a woman in her forties or fifties who had been exposed to COVID-19.

This clone has only a few counts. The V gene is TRBV18, the J gene TRBJ1-1, with TRBD1 matching over 9 bases. V gave up 6 bases and J gave up 5 bases; unmatched junction bases: 4. The germline V gene has CDR1 KGHSH and CDR2 LQKENI. The CDR3 contains 13 residues. The CDR3 DNA follows: TGTGCCAGCTCCACAGGGGGCAAGACTGAAGCTTTCTTT. It yields the protein CASSTGGKTEAFF.

This clone was counted between two and nine times. This CDR3 reads CASSHGGLQGNTEAFF. CDR3 in DNA: TGTGCCAGCAGCCATGGCGGCCTACAGGGGAACACTGAAGCTTTCTTT. The chain couples TRBV3-1 (or the pseudogene TRBV3-2) to TRBJ1-1, with D possibly matching TRBD1 (6 bases). V was shortened by 3 bases and J by 1 base, with 15 bases between the two germline ends. The germline gives CDR1 LGHDT, CDR2 YNNKEL (reference sequence). The CDR3 runs 16 residues.

The chain joins TRBV19 to TRBJ1-2, with 8 bases identical to TRBD1. V was clipped by 7 bases and J by 4 bases; unmatched bases: 8. Germline V gives CDR1 LNHDA, CDR2 SQIVND (reference sequence). This CDR3 region has 14 residues. The CDR3 coding sequence is TGTGCCAGTAACCCGGGACAGGCTCTCTATGGCTACACCTTC. This gives the protein CASNPGQALYGYTF.

The chain combines TRBV9 with TRBJ1-1, with D tentatively TRBD1 (5 bases). The length of the CDR3 is 13 residues. Looked up from germline, CDR1 is SGDLS and CDR2 is YYNGEE. Between the trimmed V and J ends, which lost 3 bases and 6 bases, there was a span of 12 bases. The CDR3 here is CASSAWTPSEAFF. The CDR3 DNA follows: TGTGCCAGCAGCGCTTGGACACCTTCTGAAGCTTTCTTT. The whole variable domain, filled in from reference TRBV9 and TRBJ1-1, reads DSGVTQTPKHLITATGQRVTLRCSPRSGDLSVYWYQQSLDQGLQFLIQYYNGEERAKGNILERFSAQQFPDLHSELNLSSLELGDSALYFCASSAWTPSEAFFGQGTRLTVV.

The table lists this clone with a count of one. The DNA for the CDR3 is TGTGCCAGCAGTGAAAGCGGAGGGATCTACGAGCAGTACTTC. This gives the protein CASSESGGIYEQYF. V usage is TRBV25-1 and J usage is TRBJ2-7, with D possibly being TRBD2 (6 bases). With 2 bases removed from V and 3 bases from J, the gap between germline ends came to 11 bases. The CDR3 consists of 14 residues. CDR1 is MGHDK and CDR2 is SYGVNS in the germline V gene.

V gene TRBV6-5 combines with J gene TRBJ1-5, with D maybe TRBD1 (6 bases). Germline V gene lookup returns CDR1 MNHEY and CDR2 SVGAGI. The CDR3 contains 14 residues. The V and J ends lost 8 bases and 4 bases respectively, with 15 bases between them. In nucleotides, the CDR3 is TGTGCCAGCTCACAGGGTGGTGGAAATCAGCCCCAGCATTTT. Translation: CASSQGGGNQPQHF.

The V gene is TRBV24-1, the J gene TRBJ2-1; D may be TRBD1 (5 bases). This CDR3 has 17 amino acids. V shed 9 bases and J shed 9 bases, with 29 bases lying between them. Germline V gene sequence: CDR1 KGHDR, CDR2 SFDVKD. The CDR3 DNA follows: TGTGCCACCGCCAGCCCGGACACCCCAGTAGGGTTCGGTGAGCAGTTCTTC. It specifies CATASPDTPVGFGEQFF.

V and J are TRBV4-3 and TRBJ2-7, with D maybe TRBD1 (6 bases). There are 16 residues in the CDR3. Looked up from germline, CDR1 is LGHNA and CDR2 is YSLEER. Trimming took off 3 bases at V and 5 bases at J, with 20 bases between the two ends. CDR3 region: CASSQSIGGAMNEQYF. The CDR3 DNA follows: TGCGCCAGCAGCCAGTCCATTGGGGGCGCGATGAACGAGCAGTACTTC.

This clone occurred once. The CDR3 is CAWSRGGKETQYF. In DNA, the CDR3 is TGTGCCTGGAGTCGGGGGGGCAAAGAGACCCAGTACTTC. The chain recombines TRBV30 with TRBJ2-5, with 8 bases that match TRBD2. V gave up 2 bases and J gave up 3 bases; unmatched junction bases: 2. There are 13 residues in the CDR3. The V gene's germline CDR1 is GTSNPN and CDR2 SVGIG (reference sequence). Filled out from reference TRBV30 and TRBJ2-5, the complete variable domain reads SQTIHQWPATLVQPVGSPLSLECTVEGTSNPNLYWYRQAAGRGLQLLFYSVGIGQISSEVPQNLSASRPQDRQFILSSKKLLLSDSGFYLCAWSRGGKETQYFGPGTRLLVL.

The CDR3 region has the DNA TGTGCCAGCAGCGTCATGGCTGTGCAAGAGACCCAGTACTTC. Translation: CASSVMAVQETQYF. The chain links TRBV9 to TRBJ2-5; no reliable D call. Per the germline V gene, CDR1 is SGDLS and CDR2 is YYNGEE. Trimming stripped 2 bases from V and 2 bases from J, with 10 bases between. This CDR3 contains 14 residues.

This sequence joins TRBV21-1 and TRBJ2-7; the table's D call of TRBD1 was not tested on the DNA. TRBV21-1 is recorded as a pseudogene. This CDR3 contains 17 residues. The CDR3, as DNA: TGTGCCAGCAGCACCACCGCCCCCTGGACATCCTCATACGAGCAGTACTTC. It codes for CASSTTAPWTSSYEQYF.

V is TRBV15 and J is TRBJ1-1; D gene unclear. The V end was cut by 1 base, the J end by 6 bases, with 15 bases between. CDR1 LNHNV and CDR2 YYDKDF come from the germline V gene (reference sequence). The CDR3 covers 15 residues. The CDR3 DNA follows: TGTGCCACCAGCAGAGGTGTGTGGCAGGCCTCTGAAGCTTTCTTT. Translation: CATSRGVWQASEAFF.

This sequence joins TRBV5-4 and TRBJ1-1; D not certain. Trimming took off 1 base at V and 3 bases at J, with 7 bases between the two ends. In germline, CDR1 is SGHNT, CDR2 YYREEE (reference sequence). The CDR3 contains 13 residues. The CDR3 sequence is CASSLPGDTEAFF. CDR3 DNA: TGTGCCAGCAGCTTGCCCGGTGACACTGAAGCTTTCTTT.

The chain joins TRBV30 to TRBJ1-1; maybe TRBD1 (5 bases). In germline, CDR1 is GTSNPN, CDR2 SVGIG (reference sequence). The CDR3 runs to 12 residues. The CDR3 loop reads CALGEGLGEAFF. Written as DNA, the CDR3 is TGTGCTCTAGGGGAGGGGTTGGGTGAAGCTTTCTTT.

The V and J genes are TRBV28 and TRBJ1-1; D not resolved. V dropped 7 bases and J dropped 1 base, with 13 bases sitting between them. Germline-derived CDR1 and CDR2 are MDHEN and SYDVKM. The CDR3 totals 14 residues. In DNA, the CDR3 is TGTGCCAGCAACCCGACATACCCGAACACTGAAGCTTTCTTT. Protein sequence: CASNPTYPNTEAFF.

The chain combines TRBV15 with TRBJ2-1; the match to TRBD2 covers 11 bases. J lost 4 bases, V lost 5 bases, and 7 bases had no gene match. The CDR3 spans 16 residues. The V gene's germline CDR1 is LNHNV and CDR2 YYDKDF (reference sequence). The CDR3 loop is CATSPSSGGSYNEQFF. CDR3 nucleotides: TGTGCCACCAGCCCGTCTAGCGGGGGGTCGTACAATGAGCAGTTCTTC.

This chain uses TRBV12-3 or TRBV12-4 with TRBJ2-3, with D perhaps matching TRBD1 (5 bases). The CDR3 is 13 residues long. V lost 7 bases to trimming and J lost 2 bases, with 10 bases between them. The CDR3 protein is CASTPDNTDTQYF. CDR3 bases: TGTGCCAGCACCCCGGACAACACAGATACGCAGTATTTT.

This chain uses TRBV3-1 (or the pseudogene TRBV3-2) with TRBJ2-5; the D gene is possibly TRBD2 (5 bases). V dropped 2 bases and J dropped 2 bases, with 15 bases sitting between them. Germline CDR1 LGHDT, CDR2 YNNKEL (reference sequence). The CDR3 is made up of 16 amino acids. The CDR3 sequence is CASSQPGGSEQETQYF. The CDR3 region has the DNA TGTGCCAGCAGCCAACCCGGCGGTAGCGAACAAGAGACCCAGTACTTC.

This clone occurred once. CDR3 sequence (DNA): TGTGCCACCAGCAGAGATTCACGGGTTAAGGAAAAACTGTTTTTT. As protein: CATSRDSRVKEKLFF. This chain links TRBV15 with TRBJ1-4; D remains ambiguous. Germline-derived CDR1 and CDR2 are LNHNV and YYDKDF (reference sequence). The CDR3 has 15 amino acids. V dropped 0 bases and J dropped 8 bases, with 13 bases sitting between them.

This clone was recorded many times. This chain joins TRBV12-2 and TRBJ2-7; the table names TRBD1, a call not compared with the DNA. TRBV12-2 counts as a pseudogene. CDR3 length equals 18 residues. CDR3 DNA: TGTGCAAGTCGCTTAGTTCCCATCAGGGGCAGGGAGACCTACGAGCAGTACTTC. This codes for CASRLVPIRGRETYEQYF.

The rearrangement links TRBV20-1 to TRBJ1-1; the D gene is possibly TRBD1 (6 bases). Trimming cost V 5 bases and J 8 bases, with 12 bases left between them. Germline CDR1 is DFQATT and CDR2 is SNEGSKA (reference sequence). The CDR3 has 11 amino acids. CDR3 amino acids: CSAEGGLEAFF. The CDR3 nucleotides read TGCAGTGCTGAGGGGGGGTTGGAAGCTTTCTTT.

This clone appeared once. This chain connects TRBV6-4 to TRBJ1-1; D remains ambiguous. V was clipped by 2 bases and J by 0 bases, with 4 bases between them. This CDR3 region has 13 residues. The germline V gene encodes CDR1 MRHNA and CDR2 SNTAGT. CDR3 DNA: TGTGCCAGCAGTGACGAGTTGAACACTGAAGCTTTCTTT. Translation: CASSDELNTEAFF.

CDR3 residues: CASSSTSGQETQYF. For the CDR3, the DNA is TGTGCCAGCAGCTCAACTAGCGGCCAAGAGACCCAGTACTTC. V and J are TRBV7-9 and TRBJ2-5; 8 bases align to TRBD2. The CDR3 totals 14 residues. V dropped 4 bases and J dropped 1; count of bases not matched to a gene: 2. Germline values: CDR1 SEHNR, CDR2 FQNEAQ (reference sequence).

The sample holds one count of this clone. V is TRBV14 and J is TRBJ1-1; 7 bases are a match to TRBD1. Trimming took 6 bases from V and 5 from J; bases not matched to a gene: 6. CDR3 length: 13 amino acids. The germline CDR1 and CDR2 sequences are SGHDN and FVKESK. CDR3: CASRQGLRTEAFF. DNA for the CDR3: TGTGCCAGCAGACAGGGGTTGCGAACTGAAGCTTTCTTT.

The gene calls are TRBV27 and TRBJ1-1; TRBD1 might be the D (5 bases). This CDR3 is 13 amino acids long. Germline V gene data show CDR1 as MNHEY and CDR2 as SMNVEV (reference sequence). Trimming left V 4 bases short and J 1 base short, with 7 bases between. This CDR3 is CASSWGGNTEAFF. In DNA form, the CDR3 reads TGTGCCAGCAGTTGGGGGGGGAACACTGAAGCTTTCTTT.

This clone was picked up a small number of times. The gene calls are TRBV10-3 and TRBJ1-1; TRBD1 is a possible D gene (5 bases). The CDR3 is 16 amino acids. In germline, CDR1 is ENHRY, CDR2 SYGVKD. Trimming stripped 0 bases from V and 0 bases from J, with 11 bases between. The CDR3 region has the DNA TGTGCCATCAGTGAGTCACAGGCCCGGCTGAACACTGAAGCTTTCTTT. It specifies CAISESQARLNTEAFF.

This clone was observed a single time. V gene TRBV2 combines with J gene TRBJ1-1; 8 bases are a match to TRBD1. Germline V gene lookup returns CDR1 SNHLY and CDR2 FYNNEI. This CDR3 has 13 amino acids. The V and J ends lost 7 bases and 4 bases, in that order; junction bases with no gene match: 5. The CDR3 loop is CASNNRGGTEAFF. CDR3 DNA: TGTGCCAGCAACAACAGGGGGGGCACTGAAGCTTTCTTT. Full variable domain (remainder filled in from reference TRBV2 and TRBJ1-1): EPEVTQTPSHQVTQMGQEVILRCVPISNHLYFYWYRQILGQKVEFLVSFYNNEISEKSEIFDDQFSVERPDGSNFTLKIRSTKLEDSAMYFCASNNRGGTEAFFGQGTRLTVV.

The CDR3: CASSRGHQSNQPQHF. The CDR3 region has the DNA TGTGCCAGTAGTAGGGGGCACCAGAGCAATCAGCCCCAGCATTTT. The genes are TRBV19 and TRBJ1-5, with D tentatively TRBD1 (6 bases). Germline CDR1 is LNHDA and CDR2 is SQIVND (reference sequence). V dropped 4 bases and J dropped 1 base, with 11 bases sitting between them. This CDR3 has 15 residues.

Concerning this clone: This sample also contains other DNA sequences that code for the same CDR3. The V and J genes are TRBV3-1 (or the pseudogene TRBV3-2) and TRBJ2-7, with 7 positions matching TRBD1. CDR3 length: 13 amino acids. V was pared by 4 bases and J by 7 bases, with 7 bases of the junction left unmatched. Germline CDR1 LGHDT, CDR2 YNNKEL (reference sequence). The CDR3, as DNA: TGTGCCAGCAGCCTCCGGGACAGAAGTGAGCAGTACTTC. This encodes CASSLRDRSEQYF.